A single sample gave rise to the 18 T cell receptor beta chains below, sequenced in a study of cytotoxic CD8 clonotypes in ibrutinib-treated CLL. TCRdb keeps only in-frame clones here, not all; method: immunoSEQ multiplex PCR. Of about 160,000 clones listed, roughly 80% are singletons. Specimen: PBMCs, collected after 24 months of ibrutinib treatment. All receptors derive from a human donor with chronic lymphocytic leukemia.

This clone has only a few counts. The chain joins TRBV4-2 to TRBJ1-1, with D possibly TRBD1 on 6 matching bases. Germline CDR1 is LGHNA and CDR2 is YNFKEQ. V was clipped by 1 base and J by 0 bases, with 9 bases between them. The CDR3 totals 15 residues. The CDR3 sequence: CASSQGTAMNTEAFF. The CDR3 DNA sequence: TGTGCCAGCAGCCAAGGGACAGCTATGAACACTGAAGCTTTCTTT.

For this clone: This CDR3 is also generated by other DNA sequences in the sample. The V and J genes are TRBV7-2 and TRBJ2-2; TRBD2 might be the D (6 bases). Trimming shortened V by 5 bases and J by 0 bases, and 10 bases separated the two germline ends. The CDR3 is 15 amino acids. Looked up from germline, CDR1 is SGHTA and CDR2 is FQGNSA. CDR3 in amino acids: CASSPGTANTGELFF. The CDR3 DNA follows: TGTGCCAGCAGCCCGGGGACTGCGAACACCGGGGAGCTGTTTTTT.

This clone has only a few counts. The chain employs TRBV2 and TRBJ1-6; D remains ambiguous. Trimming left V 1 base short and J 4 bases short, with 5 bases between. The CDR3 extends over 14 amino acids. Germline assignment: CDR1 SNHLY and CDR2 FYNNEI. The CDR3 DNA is TGTGCCAGCAGTGAAGTGGGTTATAATTCACCCCTCCACTTT. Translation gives CASSEVGYNSPLHF.

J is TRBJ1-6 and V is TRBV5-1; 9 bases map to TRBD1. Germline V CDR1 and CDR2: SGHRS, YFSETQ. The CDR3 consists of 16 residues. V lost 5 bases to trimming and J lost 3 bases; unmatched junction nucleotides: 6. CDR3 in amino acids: CASRGTGQGYNSPLHF. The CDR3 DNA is TGCGCCAGCAGGGGGACGGGACAGGGCTATAATTCACCCCTCCACTTT.

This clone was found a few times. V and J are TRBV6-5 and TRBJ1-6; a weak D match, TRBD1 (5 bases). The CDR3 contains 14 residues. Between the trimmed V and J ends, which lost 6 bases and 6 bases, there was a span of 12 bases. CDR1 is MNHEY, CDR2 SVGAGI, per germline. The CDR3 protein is CASSRQSSNSPLHF. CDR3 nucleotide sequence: TGTGCCAGCAGCCGACAGTCCAGTAATTCACCCCTCCACTTT.

The CDR3: CASSLSPQGENTEAFF. Written as DNA, the CDR3 is TGTGCCAGCAGTTTATCCCCCCAGGGAGAAAACACTGAAGCTTTCTTT. V usage is TRBV28 and J usage is TRBJ1-1; D is perhaps TRBD1 (5 bases). This CDR3 is built from 16 residues. CDR1 is MDHEN, CDR2 SYDVKM, per germline. With 1 base removed from V and 2 bases from J, the gap between germline ends came to 14 bases.

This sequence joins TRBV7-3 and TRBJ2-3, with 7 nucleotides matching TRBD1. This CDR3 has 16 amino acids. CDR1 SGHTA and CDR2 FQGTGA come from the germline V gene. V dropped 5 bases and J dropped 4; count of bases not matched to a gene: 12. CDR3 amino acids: CASSPGGKGLPDTQYF. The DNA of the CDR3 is TGTGCCAGCAGCCCAGGGGGTAAAGGGTTACCAGATACGCAGTATTTT.

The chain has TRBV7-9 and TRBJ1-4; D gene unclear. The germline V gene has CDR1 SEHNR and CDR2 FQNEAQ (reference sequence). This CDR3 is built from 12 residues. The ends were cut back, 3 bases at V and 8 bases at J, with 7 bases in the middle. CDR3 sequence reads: CASSFGQEKLFF. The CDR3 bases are TGTGCCAGCAGCTTTGGGCAAGAAAAACTGTTTTTT.

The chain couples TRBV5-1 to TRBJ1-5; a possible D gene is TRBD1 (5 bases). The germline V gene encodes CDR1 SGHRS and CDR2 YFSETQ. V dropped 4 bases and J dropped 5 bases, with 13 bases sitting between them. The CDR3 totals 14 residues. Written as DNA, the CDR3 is TGCGCCAGCAGCCGGGGGGGTTCTCATCAGCCCCAGCATTTT. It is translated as CASSRGGSHQPQHF. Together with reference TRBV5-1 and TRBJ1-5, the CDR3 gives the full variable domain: KAGVTQTPRYLIKTRGQQVTLSCSPISGHRSVSWYQQTPGQGLQFLFEYFSETQRNKGNFPGRFSGRQFSNSRSEMNVSTLELGDSALYLCASSRGGSHQPQHFGDGTRLSIL.

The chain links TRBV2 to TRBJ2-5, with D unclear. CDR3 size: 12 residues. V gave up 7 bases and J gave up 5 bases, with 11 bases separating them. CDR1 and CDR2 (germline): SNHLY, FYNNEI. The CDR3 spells CASTGLGETQYF. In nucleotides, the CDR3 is TGTGCCAGCACTGGGCTCGGCGAGACCCAGTACTTC.

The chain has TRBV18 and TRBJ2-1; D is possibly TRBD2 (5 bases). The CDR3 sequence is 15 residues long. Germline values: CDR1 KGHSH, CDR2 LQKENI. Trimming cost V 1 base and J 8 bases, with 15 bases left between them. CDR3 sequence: CASSPRVRTGDEQFF. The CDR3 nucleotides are TGTGCCAGCTCACCACGAGTCCGGACTGGGGATGAGCAGTTCTTC. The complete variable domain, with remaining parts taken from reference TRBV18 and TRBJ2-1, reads NAGVMQNPRHLVRRRGQEARLRCSPMKGHSHVYWYRQLPEEGLKFMVYLQKENIIDESGMPKERFSAEFPKEGPSILRIQQVVRGDSAAYFCASSPRVRTGDEQFFGPGTRLTVL.

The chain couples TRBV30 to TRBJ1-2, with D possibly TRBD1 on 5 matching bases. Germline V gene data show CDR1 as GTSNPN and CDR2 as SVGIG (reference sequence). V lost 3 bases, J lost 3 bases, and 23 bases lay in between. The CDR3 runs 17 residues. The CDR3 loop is CAWRLWDVIKSDYGYTF. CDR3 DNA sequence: TGTGCCTGGAGATTGTGGGACGTAATCAAGTCGGACTATGGCTACACCTTC.

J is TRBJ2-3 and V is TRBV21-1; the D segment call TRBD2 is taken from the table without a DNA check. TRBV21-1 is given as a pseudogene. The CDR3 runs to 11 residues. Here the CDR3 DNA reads TGTGCCAGCAGCAAGGGAGCGGCGCAGTATTTT. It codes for CASSKGAAQYF.

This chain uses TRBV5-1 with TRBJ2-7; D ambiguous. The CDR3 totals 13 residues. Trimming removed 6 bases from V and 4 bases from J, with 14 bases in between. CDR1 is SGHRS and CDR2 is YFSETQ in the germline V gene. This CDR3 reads CASTLDRGYEQYF. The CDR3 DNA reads TGCGCCAGCACCCTGGACCGTGGTTACGAGCAGTACTTC.

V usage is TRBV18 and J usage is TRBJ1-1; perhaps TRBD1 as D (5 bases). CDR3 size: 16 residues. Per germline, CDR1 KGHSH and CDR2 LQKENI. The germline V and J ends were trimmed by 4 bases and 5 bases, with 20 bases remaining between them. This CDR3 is CASSQGTGKIGTEAFF. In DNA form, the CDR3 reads TGTGCCAGCTCACAGGGGACGGGGAAGATCGGGACTGAAGCTTTCTTT.

Here the CDR3 DNA reads TGCGCCAGCAGCCCGGGAAAACTAGCGGGAGCCAGAAAGGCTTGGTACAATGAGCAGTTCTTC. It codes for CASSPGKLAGARKAWYNEQFF. The chain uses TRBV5-1 and TRBJ2-1; 11 bases are shared with TRBD2. Looked up from germline, CDR1 is SGHRS and CDR2 is YFSETQ. CDR3 length equals 21 residues. V shed 4 bases, J shed 4 bases, and the junction held 22 bases outside the gene matches.

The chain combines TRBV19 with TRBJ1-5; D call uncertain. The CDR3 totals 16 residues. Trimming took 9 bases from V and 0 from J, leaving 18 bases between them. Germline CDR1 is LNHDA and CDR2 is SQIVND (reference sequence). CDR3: CASRKDGGHSNQPQHF. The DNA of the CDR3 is TGTGCCAGCAGGAAGGACGGCGGTCATAGCAATCAGCCCCAGCATTTT.

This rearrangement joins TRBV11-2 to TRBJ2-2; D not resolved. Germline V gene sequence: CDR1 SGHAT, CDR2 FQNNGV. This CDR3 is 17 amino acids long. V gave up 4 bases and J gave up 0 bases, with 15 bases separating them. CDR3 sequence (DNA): TGTGCCAGCAGCTCCCCACCCCCGTACGCGAACACCGGGGAGCTGTTTTTT. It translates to CASSSPPPYANTGELFF.